This T cell receptor beta chain stems from a study of blood T cell repertoires in COVID-19. Study at large: Researchers got acute and convalescent COVID-19 samples from the United States, Italy and Spain.

The germline gives CDR1 SGHRS, CDR2 YFSETQ. The ends lost 0 bases at V and 6 bases at J; junction bases unmatched: 12. The CDR3 sequence is 18 residues long. Authors' methods: Cell counts per sample came from amplifying reference gene primers. TCRdb's copy holds only in-frame clones and misses some; the assay was immunoSEQ multiplex PCR. The D gene and trimming were derived from the DNA, and the V and J assignments and clone size from that table. The top ten hold about 0.95% of the sample, which has 200,000 to 250,000 clones, 90% seen once. The V and J genes are TRBV5-1 and TRBJ2-1; 10 positions match TRBD2. This TCR was sampled from a man aged 50 or older who had been exposed to COVID-19. The sample consisted of PBMCs or T cells enriched from blood (not recorded which). The CDR3 reads CASSLVGLAGEAGNEQFF. The DNA of the CDR3 is TGCGCCAGCAGCTTGGTAGGTCTAGCGGGAGAGGCGGGCAATGAGCAGTTCTTC.